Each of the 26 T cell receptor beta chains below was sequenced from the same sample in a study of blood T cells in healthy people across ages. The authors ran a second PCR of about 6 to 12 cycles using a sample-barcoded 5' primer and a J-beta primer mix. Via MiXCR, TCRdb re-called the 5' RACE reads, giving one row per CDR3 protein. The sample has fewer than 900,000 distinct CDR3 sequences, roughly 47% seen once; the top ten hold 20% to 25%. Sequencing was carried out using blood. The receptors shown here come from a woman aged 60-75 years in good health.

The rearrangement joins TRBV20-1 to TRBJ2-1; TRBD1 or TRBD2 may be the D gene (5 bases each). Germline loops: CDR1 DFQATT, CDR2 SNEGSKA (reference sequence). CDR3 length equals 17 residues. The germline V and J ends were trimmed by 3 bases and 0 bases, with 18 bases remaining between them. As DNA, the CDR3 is TGCAGTGCTAGGGGCCCCGGGACCTCAAGCTCCTACAATGAGCAGTTCTTC. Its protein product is CSARGPGTSSSYNEQFF.

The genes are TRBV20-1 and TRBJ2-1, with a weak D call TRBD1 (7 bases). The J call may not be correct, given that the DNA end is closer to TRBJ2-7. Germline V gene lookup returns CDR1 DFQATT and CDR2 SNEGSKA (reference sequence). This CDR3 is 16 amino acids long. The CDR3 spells CSAPDRRGVSYNEQYF. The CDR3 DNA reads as TGCAGTGCACCGGACAGGAGGGGAGTCTCCTACAATGAGCAGTACTTC.

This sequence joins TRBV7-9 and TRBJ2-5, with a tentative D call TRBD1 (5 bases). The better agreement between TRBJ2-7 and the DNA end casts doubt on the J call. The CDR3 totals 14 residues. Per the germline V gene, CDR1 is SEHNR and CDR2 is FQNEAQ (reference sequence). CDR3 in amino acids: CASSLHPFRDEQYF. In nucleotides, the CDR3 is TGTGCCAGCAGCTTACACCCTTTCAGGGACGAGCAGTACTTC.

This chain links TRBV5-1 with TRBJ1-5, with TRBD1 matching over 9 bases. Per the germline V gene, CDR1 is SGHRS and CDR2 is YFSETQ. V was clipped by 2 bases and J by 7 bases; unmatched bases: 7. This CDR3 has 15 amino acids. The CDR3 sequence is CASSLQGAFGQPQHF. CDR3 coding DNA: TGCGCCAGCAGCTTACAGGGGGCGTTTGGGCAGCCCCAGCATTTT.

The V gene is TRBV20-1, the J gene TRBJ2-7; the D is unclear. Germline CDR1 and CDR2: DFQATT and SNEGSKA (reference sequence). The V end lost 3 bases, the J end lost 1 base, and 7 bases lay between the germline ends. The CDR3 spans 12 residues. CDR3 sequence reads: CSASYGSYEQYF. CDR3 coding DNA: TGCAGTGCTAGTTACGGATCCTACGAGCAGTACTTC.

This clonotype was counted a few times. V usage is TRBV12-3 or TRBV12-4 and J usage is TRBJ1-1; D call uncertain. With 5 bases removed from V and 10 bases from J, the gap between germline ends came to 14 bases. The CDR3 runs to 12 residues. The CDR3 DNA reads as TGTGCCAGCAGTCAGACGAGGGCGGGAGCTTTCTTT. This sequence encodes CASSQTRAGAFF.

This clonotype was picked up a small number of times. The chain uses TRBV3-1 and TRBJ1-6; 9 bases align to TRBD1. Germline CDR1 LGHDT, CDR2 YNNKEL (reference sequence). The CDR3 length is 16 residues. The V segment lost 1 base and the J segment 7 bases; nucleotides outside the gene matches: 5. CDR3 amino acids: CASSQVGTGSNSPLHF. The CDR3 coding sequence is TGTGCCAGCAGCCAAGTCGGGACAGGGTCAAATTCACCCCTCCACTTT.

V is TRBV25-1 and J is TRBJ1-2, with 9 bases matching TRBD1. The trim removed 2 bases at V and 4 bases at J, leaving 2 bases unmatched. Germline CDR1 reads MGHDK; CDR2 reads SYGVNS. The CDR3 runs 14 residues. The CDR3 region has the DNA TGTGCCAGCAGTGAAGGGGGACAGGGCTATGGCTACACCTTC. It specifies CASSEGGQGYGYTF.

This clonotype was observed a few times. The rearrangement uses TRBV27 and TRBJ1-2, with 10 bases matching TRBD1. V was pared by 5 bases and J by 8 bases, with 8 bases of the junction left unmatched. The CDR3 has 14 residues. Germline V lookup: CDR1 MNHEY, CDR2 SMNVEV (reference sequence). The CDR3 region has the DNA TGTGCCAGCAGTCTAAGACAGGGACAGGGGGGCTACACCTTC. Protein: CASSLRQGQGGYTF.

The chain's CDR3 is CASSTLGTSDNEQFF. The CDR3 nucleotides are TGTGCCAGCAGTACCCTCGGGACTAGCGACAATGAGCAGTTCTTC. V and J are TRBV28 and TRBJ2-1; 10 bases agree with TRBD2. Germline V gene lookup returns CDR1 MDHEN and CDR2 SYDVKM. V shed 5 bases, J shed 5 bases, and the junction held 6 bases outside the gene matches. The CDR3 loop spans 15 amino acids.

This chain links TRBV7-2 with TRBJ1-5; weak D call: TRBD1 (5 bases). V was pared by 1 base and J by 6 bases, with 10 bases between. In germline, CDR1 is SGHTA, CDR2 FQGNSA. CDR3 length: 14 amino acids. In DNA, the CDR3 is TGTGCCAGCAGCTTAGATCTAGGGACTCAGCCCCAGCATTTT. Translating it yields CASSLDLGTQPQHF.

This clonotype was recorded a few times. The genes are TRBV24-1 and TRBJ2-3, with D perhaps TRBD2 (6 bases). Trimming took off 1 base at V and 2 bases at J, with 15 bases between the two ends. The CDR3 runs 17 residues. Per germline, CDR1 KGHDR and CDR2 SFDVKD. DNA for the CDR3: TGTGCCACCAGTGATTTTGGGGGGACCGAAAACACAGATACGCAGTATTTT. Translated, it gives CATSDFGGTENTDTQYF.

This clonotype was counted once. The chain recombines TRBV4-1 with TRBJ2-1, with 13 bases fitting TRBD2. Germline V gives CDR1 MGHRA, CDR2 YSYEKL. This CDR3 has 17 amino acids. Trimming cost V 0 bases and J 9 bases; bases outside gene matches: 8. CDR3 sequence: CASSQDLTSGGAGEQFF. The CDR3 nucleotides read TGCGCCAGCAGCCAAGATCTTACTAGCGGGGGGGCAGGTGAGCAGTTCTTC.

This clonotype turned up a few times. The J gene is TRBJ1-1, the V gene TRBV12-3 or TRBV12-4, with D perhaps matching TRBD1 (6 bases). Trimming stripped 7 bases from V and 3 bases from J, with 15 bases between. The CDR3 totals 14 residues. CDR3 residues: CASTSTQGYTEAFF. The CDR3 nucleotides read TGTGCCAGCACCTCTACACAGGGATACACTGAAGCTTTCTTT.

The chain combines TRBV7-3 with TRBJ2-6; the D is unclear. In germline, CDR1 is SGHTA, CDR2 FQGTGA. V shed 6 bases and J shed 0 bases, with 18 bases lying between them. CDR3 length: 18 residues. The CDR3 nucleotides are TGTGCCAGCAGTTTCGTGCAGGTCTCTAGCTCTGGGGCCAACGTCCTGACTTTC. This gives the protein CASSFVQVSSSGANVLTF. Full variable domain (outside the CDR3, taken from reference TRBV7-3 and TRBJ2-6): GAGVSQTPSNKVTEKGKYVELRCDPISGHTALYWYRQSLGQGPEFLIYFQGTGAADDSGLPNDRFFAVRPEGSVSTLKIQRTERGDSAVYLCASSFVQVSSSGANVLTFGAGSRLTVL.

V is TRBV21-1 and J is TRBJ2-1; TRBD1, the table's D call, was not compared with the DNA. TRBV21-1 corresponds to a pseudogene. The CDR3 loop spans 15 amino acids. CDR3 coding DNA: TGTGCCAGCAGCAAAGGAAGGACAACGGGGGATGAGCAGTTCTTC. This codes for CASSKGRTTGDEQFF.

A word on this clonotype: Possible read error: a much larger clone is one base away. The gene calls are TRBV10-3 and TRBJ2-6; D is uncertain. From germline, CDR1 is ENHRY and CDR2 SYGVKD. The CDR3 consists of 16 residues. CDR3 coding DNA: TGTGCCCTCAGTGAGTCGGAAGGAACTGGGGCCAACGTCCTGACTTTC. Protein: CALSESEGTGANVLTF.

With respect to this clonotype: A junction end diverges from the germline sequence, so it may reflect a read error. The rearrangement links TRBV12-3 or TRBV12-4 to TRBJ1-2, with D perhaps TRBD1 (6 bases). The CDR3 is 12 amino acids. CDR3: CASSRGGYGCTF. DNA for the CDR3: TGTGCCAGCAGCCGAGGGGGTTATGGCTGCACCTTC.

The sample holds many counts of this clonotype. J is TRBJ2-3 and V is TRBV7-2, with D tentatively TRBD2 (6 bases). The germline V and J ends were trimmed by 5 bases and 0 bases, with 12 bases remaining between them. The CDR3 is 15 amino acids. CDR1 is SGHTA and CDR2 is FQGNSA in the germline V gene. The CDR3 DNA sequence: TGTGCCAGCAGCCAAAGGCTAGCGAGCACAGATACGCAGTATTTT. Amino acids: CASSQRLASTDTQYF.

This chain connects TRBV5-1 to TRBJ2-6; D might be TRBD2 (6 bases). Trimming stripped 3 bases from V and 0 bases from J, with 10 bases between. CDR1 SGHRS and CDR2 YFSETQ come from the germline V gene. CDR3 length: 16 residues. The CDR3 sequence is CASSWRGVSGANVLTF. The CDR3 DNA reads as TGCGCCAGCAGCTGGCGGGGCGTCTCTGGGGCCAACGTCCTGACTTTC. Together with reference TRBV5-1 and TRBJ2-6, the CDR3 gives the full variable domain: KAGVTQTPRYLIKTRGQQVTLSCSPISGHRSVSWYQQTPGQGLQFLFEYFSETQRNKGNFPGRFSGRQFSNSRSEMNVSTLELGDSALYLCASSWRGVSGANVLTFGAGSRLTVL.

The chain's CDR3 is CASSFAQAPYEQYF. CDR3 in DNA: TGTGCCAGCAGTTTCGCCCAGGCCCCCTACGAGCAGTACTTC. The chain has TRBV12-3 or TRBV12-4 and TRBJ2-7; D is unresolved. The CDR3 sequence is 14 residues long. Trimming took off 3 bases at V and 2 bases at J, with 11 bases between the two ends.

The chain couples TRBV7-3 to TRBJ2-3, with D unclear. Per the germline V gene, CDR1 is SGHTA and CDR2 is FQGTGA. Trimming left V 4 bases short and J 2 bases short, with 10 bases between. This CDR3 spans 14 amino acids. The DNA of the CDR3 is TGTGCCAGCAGCTCCATCGGCCCCACAGATACGCAGTATTTT. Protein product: CASSSIGPTDTQYF. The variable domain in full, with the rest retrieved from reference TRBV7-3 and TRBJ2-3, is GAGVSQTPSNKVTEKGKYVELRCDPISGHTALYWYRQSLGQGPEFLIYFQGTGAADDSGLPNDRFFAVRPEGSVSTLKIQRTERGDSAVYLCASSSIGPTDTQYFGPGTRLTVL.

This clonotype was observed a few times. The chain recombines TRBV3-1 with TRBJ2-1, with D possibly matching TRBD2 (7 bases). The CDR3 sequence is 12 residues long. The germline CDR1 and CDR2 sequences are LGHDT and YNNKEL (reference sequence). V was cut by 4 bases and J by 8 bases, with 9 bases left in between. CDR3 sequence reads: CASSPGGHEQFF. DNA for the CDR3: TGTGCCAGCAGCCCCGGGGGGCATGAGCAGTTCTTC.

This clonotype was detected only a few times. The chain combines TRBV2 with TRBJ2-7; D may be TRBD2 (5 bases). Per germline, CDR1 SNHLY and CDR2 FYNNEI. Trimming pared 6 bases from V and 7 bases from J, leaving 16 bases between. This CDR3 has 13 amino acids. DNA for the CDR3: TGTGCCAGCAGGAGGACTGGGCTCGGGGAGCAGTACTTC. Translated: CASRRTGLGEQYF.

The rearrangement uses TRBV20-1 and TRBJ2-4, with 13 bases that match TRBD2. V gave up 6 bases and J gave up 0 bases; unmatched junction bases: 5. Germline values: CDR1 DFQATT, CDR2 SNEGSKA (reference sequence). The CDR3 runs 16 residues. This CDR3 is CSASGTSGTAKNIQYF. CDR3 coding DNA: TGCAGTGCCTCCGGGACTAGCGGGACAGCCAAAAACATTCAGTACTTC.

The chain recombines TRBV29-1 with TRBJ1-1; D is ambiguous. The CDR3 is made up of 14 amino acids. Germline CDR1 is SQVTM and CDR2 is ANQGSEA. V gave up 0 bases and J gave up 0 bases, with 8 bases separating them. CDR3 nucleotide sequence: TGCAGCGTTGAAGATCGGCCGATGAACACTGAAGCTTTCTTT. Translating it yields CSVEDRPMNTEAFF.